Sequencing of this TCR beta chain was carried out in a study of blood T cell repertoires in COVID-19. Study as a whole: Acute and convalescent COVID-19 specimens originated in the United States, Italy and Spain. The analysed material was cDNA or gDNA that came from T cells, B-cell-depleted T cells, or PBMCs.

The germline V gene encodes CDR1 ENHRY and CDR2 SYGVKD. V was clipped by 6 bases and J by 4 bases; unmatched bases: 5. The CDR3 is 13 amino acids. Authors' data handling: From reference gene primer amplification, estimates of nucleated cell counts were derived. Here immunoSEQ multiplex PCR was the method, and the copy in TCRdb shows in-frame clones only, minus some. That table gives V, J and clone size, and the DNA gave D and trimming. The table shows fewer than 500,000 clones, with more than 75% occurring only once. The specimen was peripheral blood. This receptor was obtained from a human donor with acute or convalescent COVID-19. The donor label of this sample is uncertain. This chain uses TRBV10-3 with TRBJ1-2; TRBD1 matches at 7 bases. The CDR3 protein is CAISLQGIYGYTF. The CDR3 DNA is TGTGCCATCAGCCTACAGGGGATCTATGGCTACACCTTC.